This T cell receptor beta chain was documented in a study of PD-L1 blockade in urothelial cancer. This clone was seen more than once but under ten times. Only in-frame clones appear in the TCRdb table, and some are missing; sequencing was by immunoSEQ multiplex PCR. The repertoire holds roughly 40,000 clones, with roughly 86% as singletons. Trimming left V 6 bases short and J 3 bases short, with 20 bases between. The CDR3 contains 16 residues. Germline CDR1 SNHLY, CDR2 FYNNEI. Sequenced material: PBMCs, taken around atezolizumab (anti-PD-L1) treatment. This receptor was identified in a man between 65 and 85 years old with urothelial cancer. The chain uses TRBV2 and TRBJ1-1; a possible D gene is TRBD1 (6 bases). The CDR3 loop reads CASSEIRQVGHTEAFF. The CDR3 coding sequence is TGTGCCAGCAGCGAAATTCGACAGGTCGGGCACACTGAAGCTTTCTTT. Full variable domain (outside the CDR3, taken from reference TRBV2 and TRBJ1-1): EPEVTQTPSHQVTQMGQEVILRCVPISNHLYFYWYRQILGQKVEFLVSFYNNEISEKSEIFDDQFSVERPDGSNFTLKIRSTKLEDSAMYFCASSEIRQVGHTEAFFGQGTRLTVV.